Listed below are T cell receptor beta chains from one sample, sequenced in a study of Graves' ophthalmopathy and Graves' hyperthyroidism. TCRdb redid the calling of the multiplex PCR reads with MiXCR, one entry per CDR3 protein. The table records approximately 1.2 million distinct CDR3 sequences, about 36% of them present only once. Input material: peripheral blood or thyroid tissue (not recorded which). The receptor set was obtained from an adult man with Graves' hyperthyroidism. Both conserved end residues are part of each CDR3.

>TRBJ1-1|TRBV7-2
CASSSPGHEKKEAFF
>TRBJ1-3|TRBV9
CASSVGGRVLSGNTIYF
>TRBJ1-1|TRBV2
CASKVGDSQAFF
>TRBJ1-1|TRBV9
CASSVEAFF
>TRBJ2-7|TRBV10-3
CAISESKIEQYF
>TRBJ2-7|TRBV11-1
CASSLGGILAGFGEQYF
>TRBJ2-7|TRBV20-1
CSARDSGQGGNEQYF
>TRBJ2-2|TRBV9
CASSTRLAGARTGELFF
>TRBJ2-5|TRBV2
CASSAQGVDGETQYF
>TRBJ1-4|TRBV25-1
CAVDRRDNEKLFF
>TRBJ2-7|TRBV7-8
CASSLGTMNEQYF
>TRBJ2-5|TRBV20-1
CSAGRPSGGKETQYF
>TRBJ1-6|TRBV10-3
CAISRADRMYNSPLHF
>TRBJ1-2|TRBV12-3/TRBV12-4
CASSNTDTGIGYGYTF
>TRBJ2-7|TRBV25-1
CASSQDRVSHEQYF